This record concerns one T cell receptor (beta chain) sequence. Per the original methods: How many nucleated cells were present was estimated from reference gene primer amplification. Sequencing used immunoSEQ multiplex PCR; TCRdb keeps in-frame clones, though not all of them. That table is the source of V, J and clone size, and D and trimming were worked out from the DNA. Of about 230,000 clones listed, around 84% were seen once; the top ten hold around 15%. Residents of over 20 US areas, aged about 18 to 89 years, made up the participants. Assignments of participants to cohorts depended upon their own reported clinical history. For recovered donors of Cohort 3, there were two negative PCRs, clearance, or symptom resolution. CDR3 length: 15 residues. The junction had 7 bases not matched to a gene; V was cut back by 5 bases and J by 6 bases. Germline V gene lookup returns CDR1 MDHEN and CDR2 SYDVKM.

This sample was included in a study of blood T cell repertoires in COVID-19. The gene calls are TRBV28 and TRBJ2-1; TRBD2 matches 10 bases. Material: PBMCs or T cells enriched from blood (not recorded which). This sequence was found in a young man who had recovered from COVID-19. The CDR3: CASSPGLADFNEQFF. For the CDR3, the DNA is TGTGCCAGCAGTCCCGGACTAGCGGACTTCAATGAGCAGTTCTTC. Full variable domain (remainder filled in from reference TRBV28 and TRBJ2-1): DVKVTQSSRYLVKRTGEKVFLECVQDMDHENMFWYRQDPGLGLRLIYFSYDVKMKEKGDIPEGYSVSREKKERFSLILESASTNQTSMYLCASSPGLADFNEQFFGPGTRLTVL.